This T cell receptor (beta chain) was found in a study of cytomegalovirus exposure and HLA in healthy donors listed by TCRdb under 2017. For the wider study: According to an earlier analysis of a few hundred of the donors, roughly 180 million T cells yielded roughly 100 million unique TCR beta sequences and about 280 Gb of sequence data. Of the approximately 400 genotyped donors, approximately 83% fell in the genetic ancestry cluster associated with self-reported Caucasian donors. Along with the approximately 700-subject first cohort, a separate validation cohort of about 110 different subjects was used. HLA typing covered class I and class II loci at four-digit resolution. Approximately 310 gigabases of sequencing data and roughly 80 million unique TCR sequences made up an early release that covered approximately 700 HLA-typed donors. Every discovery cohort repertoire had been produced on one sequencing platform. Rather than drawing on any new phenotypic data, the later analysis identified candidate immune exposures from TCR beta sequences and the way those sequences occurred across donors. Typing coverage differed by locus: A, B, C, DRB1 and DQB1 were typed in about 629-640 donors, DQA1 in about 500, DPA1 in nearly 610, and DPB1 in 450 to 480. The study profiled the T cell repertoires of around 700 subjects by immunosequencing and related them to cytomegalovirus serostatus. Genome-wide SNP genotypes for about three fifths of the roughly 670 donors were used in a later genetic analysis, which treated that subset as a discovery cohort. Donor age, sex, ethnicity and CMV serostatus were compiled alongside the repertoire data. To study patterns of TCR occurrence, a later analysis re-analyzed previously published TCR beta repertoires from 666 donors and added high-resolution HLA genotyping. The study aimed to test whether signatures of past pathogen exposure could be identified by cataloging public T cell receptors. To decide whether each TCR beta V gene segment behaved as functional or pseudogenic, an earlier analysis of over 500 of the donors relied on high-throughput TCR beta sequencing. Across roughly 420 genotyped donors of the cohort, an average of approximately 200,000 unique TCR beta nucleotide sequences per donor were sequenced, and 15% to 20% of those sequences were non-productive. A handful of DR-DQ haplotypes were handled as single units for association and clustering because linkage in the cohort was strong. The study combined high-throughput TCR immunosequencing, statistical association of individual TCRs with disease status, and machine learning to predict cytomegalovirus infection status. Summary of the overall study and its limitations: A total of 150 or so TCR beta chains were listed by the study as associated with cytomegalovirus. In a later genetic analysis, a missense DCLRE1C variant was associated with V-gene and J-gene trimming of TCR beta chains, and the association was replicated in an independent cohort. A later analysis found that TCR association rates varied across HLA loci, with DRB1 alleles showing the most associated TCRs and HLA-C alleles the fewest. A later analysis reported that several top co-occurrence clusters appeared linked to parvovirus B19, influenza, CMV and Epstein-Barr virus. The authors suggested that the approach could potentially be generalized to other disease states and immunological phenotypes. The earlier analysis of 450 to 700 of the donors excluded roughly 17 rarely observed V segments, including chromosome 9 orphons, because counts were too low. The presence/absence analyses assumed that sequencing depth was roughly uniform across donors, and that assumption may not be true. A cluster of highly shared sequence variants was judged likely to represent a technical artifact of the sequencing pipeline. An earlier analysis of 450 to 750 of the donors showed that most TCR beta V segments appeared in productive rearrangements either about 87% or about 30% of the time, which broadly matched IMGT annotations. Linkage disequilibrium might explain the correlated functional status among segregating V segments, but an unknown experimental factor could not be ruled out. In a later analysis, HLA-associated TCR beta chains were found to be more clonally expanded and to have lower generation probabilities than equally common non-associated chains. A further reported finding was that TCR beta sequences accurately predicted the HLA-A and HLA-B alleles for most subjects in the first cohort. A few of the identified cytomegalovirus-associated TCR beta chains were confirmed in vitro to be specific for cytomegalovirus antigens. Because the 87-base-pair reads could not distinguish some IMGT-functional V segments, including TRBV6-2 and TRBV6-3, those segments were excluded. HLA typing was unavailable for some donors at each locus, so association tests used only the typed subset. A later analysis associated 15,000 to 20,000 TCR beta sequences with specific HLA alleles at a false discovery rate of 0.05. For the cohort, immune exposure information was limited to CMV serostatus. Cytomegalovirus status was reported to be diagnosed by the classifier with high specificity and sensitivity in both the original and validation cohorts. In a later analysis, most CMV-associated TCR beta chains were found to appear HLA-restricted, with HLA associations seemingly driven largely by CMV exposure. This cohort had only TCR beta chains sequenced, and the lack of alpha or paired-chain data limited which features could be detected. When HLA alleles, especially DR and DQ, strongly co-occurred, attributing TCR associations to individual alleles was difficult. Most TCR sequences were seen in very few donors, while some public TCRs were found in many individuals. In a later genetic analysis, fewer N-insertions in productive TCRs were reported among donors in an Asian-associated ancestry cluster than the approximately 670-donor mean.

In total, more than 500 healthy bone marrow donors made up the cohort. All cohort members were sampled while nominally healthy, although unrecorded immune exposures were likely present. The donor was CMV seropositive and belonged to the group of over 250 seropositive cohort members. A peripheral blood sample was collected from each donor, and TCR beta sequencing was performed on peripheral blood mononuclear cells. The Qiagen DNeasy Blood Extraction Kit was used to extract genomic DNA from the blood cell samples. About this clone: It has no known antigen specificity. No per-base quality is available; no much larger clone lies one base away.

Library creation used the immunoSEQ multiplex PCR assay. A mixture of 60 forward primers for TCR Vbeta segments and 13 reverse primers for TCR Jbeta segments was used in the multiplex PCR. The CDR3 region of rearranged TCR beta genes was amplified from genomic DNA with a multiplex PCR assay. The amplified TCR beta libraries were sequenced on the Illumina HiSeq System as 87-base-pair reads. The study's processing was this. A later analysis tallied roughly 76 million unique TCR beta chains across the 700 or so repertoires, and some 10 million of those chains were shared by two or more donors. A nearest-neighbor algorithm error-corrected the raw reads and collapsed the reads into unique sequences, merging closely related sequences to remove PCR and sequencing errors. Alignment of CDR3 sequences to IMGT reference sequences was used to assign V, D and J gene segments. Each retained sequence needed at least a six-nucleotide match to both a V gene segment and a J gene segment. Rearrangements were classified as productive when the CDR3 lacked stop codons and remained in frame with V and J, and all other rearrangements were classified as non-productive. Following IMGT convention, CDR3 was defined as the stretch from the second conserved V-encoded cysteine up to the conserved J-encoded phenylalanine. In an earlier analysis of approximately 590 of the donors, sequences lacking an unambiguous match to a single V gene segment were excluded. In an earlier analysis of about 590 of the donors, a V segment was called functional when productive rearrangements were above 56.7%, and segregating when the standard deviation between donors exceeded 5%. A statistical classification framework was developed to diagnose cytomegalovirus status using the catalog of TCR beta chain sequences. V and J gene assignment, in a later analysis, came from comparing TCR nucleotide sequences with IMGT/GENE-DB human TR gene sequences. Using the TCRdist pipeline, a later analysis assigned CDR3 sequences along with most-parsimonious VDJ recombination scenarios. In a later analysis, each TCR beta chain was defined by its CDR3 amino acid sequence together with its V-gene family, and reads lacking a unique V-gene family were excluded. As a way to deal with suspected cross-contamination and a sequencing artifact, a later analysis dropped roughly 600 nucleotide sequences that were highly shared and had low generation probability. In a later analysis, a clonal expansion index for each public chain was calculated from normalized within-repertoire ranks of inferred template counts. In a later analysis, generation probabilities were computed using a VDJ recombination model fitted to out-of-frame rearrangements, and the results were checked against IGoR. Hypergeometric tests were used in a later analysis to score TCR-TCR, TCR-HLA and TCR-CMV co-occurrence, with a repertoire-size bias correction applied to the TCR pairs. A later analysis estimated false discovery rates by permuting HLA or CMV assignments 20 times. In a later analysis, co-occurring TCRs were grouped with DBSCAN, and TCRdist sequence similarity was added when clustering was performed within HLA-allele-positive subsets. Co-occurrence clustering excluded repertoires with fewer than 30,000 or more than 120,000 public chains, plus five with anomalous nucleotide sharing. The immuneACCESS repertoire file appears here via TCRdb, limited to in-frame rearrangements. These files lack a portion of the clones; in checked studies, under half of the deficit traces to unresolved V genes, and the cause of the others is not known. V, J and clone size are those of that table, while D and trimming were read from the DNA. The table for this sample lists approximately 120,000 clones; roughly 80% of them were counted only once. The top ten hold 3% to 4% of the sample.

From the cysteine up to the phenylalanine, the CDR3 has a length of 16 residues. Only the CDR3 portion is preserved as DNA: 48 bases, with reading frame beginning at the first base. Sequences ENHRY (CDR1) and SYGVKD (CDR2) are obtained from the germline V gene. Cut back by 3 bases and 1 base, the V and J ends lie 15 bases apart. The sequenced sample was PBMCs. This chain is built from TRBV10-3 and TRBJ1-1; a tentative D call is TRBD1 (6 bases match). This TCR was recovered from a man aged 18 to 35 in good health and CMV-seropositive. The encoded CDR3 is CAISDPTGSGNTEAFF. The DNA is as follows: TGTGCCATCAGTGATCCTACAGGGAGCGGGAACACTGAAGCTTTCTTT.